The source of this T cell receptor beta chain is a study of cytomegalovirus exposure and HLA in healthy donors. Looking at the study overall: In a later analysis, the roughly 120 validation repertoires were reported to have used the same platform as the 600 to 700 first-cohort repertoires. Study-wide findings and caveats: The classifier reportedly diagnosed cytomegalovirus status with high specificity and sensitivity.

The CDR3 runs 17 residues. The germline CDR1 and CDR2 sequences are SEHNR and FQNEAQ (reference sequence). Germline trimming cut 4 bases from V and 0 bases from J; bases unmatched to any gene: 8. Regarding this clone: The antigen remains unidentified.

Repertoires were generated with immunoSEQ multiplex PCR, while TCRdb's copy carries only in-frame clones and drops some. The sample shows under 200,000 clones, roughly 90% of them seen only once. The chain couples TRBV7-9 to TRBJ2-2, with TRBD1 matching 7 bases. This TCR was recovered from a woman younger than 35 in good health and CMV-seronegative. The specimen was PBMCs. CDR3 region: CASSSVRDSPNTGELFF. In nucleotides, the CDR3 is TGTGCCAGCAGCTCGGTCCGGGACAGCCCGAACACCGGGGAGCTGTTTTTT.